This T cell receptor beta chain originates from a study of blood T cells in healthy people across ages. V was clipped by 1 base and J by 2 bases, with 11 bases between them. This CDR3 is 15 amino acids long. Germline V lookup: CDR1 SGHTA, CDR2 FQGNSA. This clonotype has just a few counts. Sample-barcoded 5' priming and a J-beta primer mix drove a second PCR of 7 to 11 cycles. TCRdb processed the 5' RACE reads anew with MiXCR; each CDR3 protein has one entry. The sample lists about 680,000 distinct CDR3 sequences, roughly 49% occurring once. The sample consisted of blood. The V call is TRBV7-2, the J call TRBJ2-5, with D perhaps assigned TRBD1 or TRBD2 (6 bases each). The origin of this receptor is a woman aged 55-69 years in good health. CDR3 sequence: CASSLVGGQQETQYF. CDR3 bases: TGTGCCAGCAGCTTAGTGGGGGGCCAACAAGAGACCCAGTACTTC.